Given below is one T cell receptor beta chain in context. Antigen: not known. The data were taken from a study of CD8 T cells in Susac syndrome. Study findings and constraints: It was acknowledged by the study that relatively few individuals were included in its TCR sequencing and HLA analysis.

Looked up from germline, CDR1 is SGHRS and CDR2 is YFSETQ. This CDR3 is built from 14 residues. Trimming removed 4 bases from V and 5 bases from J, with 15 bases in between. An amount of RNA that ranged from about 0.45 to 1 ug was reverse transcribed with random hexamers. The amplification used immunoSEQ multiplex PCR on TCR beta CDR3; it spanned 54 Vbeta and 13 Jbeta. TCRdb reprocessed the immunoSEQ multiplex PCR reads via MiXCR and lists one record per CDR3 protein. The sample has around 180,000 distinct CDR3 sequences, 94% seen once. Sequencing was done on a sample of CD4+ T cells from PBMCs. The source of this sequence is a human donor with Susac syndrome. This chain uses TRBV5-1 with TRBJ1-2; D is possibly TRBD1 (5 bases). The CDR3 sequence is CASSPGAEGYGYTF. The CDR3 DNA sequence: TGCGCCAGCAGCCCTGGGGCAGAGGGGTATGGCTACACCTTC.